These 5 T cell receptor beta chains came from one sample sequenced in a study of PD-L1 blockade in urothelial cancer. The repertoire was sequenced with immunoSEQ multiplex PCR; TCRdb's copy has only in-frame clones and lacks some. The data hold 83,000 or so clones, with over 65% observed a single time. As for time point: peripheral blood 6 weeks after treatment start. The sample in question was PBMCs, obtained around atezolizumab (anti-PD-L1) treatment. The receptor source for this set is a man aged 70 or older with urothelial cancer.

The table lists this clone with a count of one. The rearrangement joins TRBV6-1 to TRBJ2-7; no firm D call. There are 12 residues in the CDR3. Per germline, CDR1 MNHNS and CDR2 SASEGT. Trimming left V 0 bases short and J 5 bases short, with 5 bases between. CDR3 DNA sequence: TGTGCCAGCAGTGAAGCGGCCAACGAGCAGTACTTC. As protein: CASSEAANEQYF.

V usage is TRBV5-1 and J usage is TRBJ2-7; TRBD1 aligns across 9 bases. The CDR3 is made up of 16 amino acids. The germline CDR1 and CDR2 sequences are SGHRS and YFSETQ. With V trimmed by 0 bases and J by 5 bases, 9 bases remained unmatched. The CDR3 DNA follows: TGCGCCAGCAGCTTGGGCGTCCCGGGACAGGGCCACGAGCAGTACTTC. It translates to CASSLGVPGQGHEQYF.

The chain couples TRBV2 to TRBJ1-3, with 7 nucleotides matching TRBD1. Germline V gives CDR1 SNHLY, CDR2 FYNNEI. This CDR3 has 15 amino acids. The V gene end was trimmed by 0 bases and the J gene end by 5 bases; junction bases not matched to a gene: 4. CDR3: CASSEAQGIRNTIYF. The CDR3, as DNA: TGTGCCAGCAGTGAAGCACAGGGGATAAGAAACACCATATATTTT.

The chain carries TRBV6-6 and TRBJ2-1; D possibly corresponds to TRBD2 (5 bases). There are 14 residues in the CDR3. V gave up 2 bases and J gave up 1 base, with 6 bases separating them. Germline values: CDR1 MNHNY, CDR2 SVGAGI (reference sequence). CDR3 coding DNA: TGTGCCAGCAGTTACGGGAGTTCCTACAATGAGCAGTTCTTC. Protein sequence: CASSYGSSYNEQFF.

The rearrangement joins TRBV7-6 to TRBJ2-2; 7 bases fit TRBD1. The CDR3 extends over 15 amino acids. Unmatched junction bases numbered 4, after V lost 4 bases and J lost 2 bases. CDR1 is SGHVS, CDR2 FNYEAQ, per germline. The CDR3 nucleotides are TGTGCCAGCAGCTATGGACAGGCAAACACCGGGGAGCTGTTTTTT. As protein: CASSYGQANTGELFF.